Shown below are 29 T cell receptor beta chains from a single sample sequenced in a study of intratumoral heterogeneity in liver cancer. Each tumour sample represents a distinct, spatially separated region of the hepatocellular carcinoma nodule. Measured with immunoSEQ multiplex PCR; TCRdb has only the in-frame clones, and not every one. The sample records several thousand clones, approximately 60% being singletons. The input for sequencing was tumor tissue, taken before any cancer treatment. The receptors here all came from a man in his sixties or seventies with hepatocellular carcinoma.

The gene calls are TRBV6-5 and TRBJ1-1; D is ambiguous. Germline V lookup: CDR1 MNHEY, CDR2 SVGAGI. The length of the CDR3 is 12 residues. V was trimmed by 1 base and J by 4 bases, leaving 4 bases between them. The CDR3 loop reads CASSYLGTEAFF. The CDR3, as DNA: TGTGCCAGCAGTTACTTGGGCACTGAAGCTTTCTTT.

V and J are TRBV6-5 and TRBJ1-2, with 7 bases identical to TRBD1. The ends lost 5 bases at V and 4 bases at J; junction bases unmatched: 4. The CDR3 contains 13 residues. The germline gives CDR1 MNHEY, CDR2 SVGAGI. DNA for the CDR3: TGTGCCAGCAGTATCACAGGGGCCTATGGCTACACCTTC. This sequence encodes CASSITGAYGYTF.

This clone occurred a few times. The rearrangement links TRBV19 to TRBJ2-7; no reliable D call. Trimming pared 4 bases from V and 2 bases from J, leaving 21 bases between. Germline CDR1 is LNHDA and CDR2 is SQIVND (reference sequence). The CDR3 has 17 residues. Written as DNA, the CDR3 is TGTGCCAGTAGTACCTACCCGAGAAGGAGCAACACCTACGAGCAGTACTTC. Its protein product is CASSTYPRRSNTYEQYF.

The rearrangement links TRBV27 to TRBJ1-6; 7 bases fit TRBD1. Germline V lookup: CDR1 MNHEY, CDR2 SMNVEV (reference sequence). The CDR3 sequence is 14 residues long. With 6 bases clipped from V and 6 bases from J, the junction kept 5 bases outside the gene matches. For the CDR3, the DNA is TGTGCCAGCAGACCACCAGGGGGTAATTCACCCCTCCACTTT. It specifies CASRPPGGNSPLHF.

The rearrangement uses TRBV7-2 and TRBJ2-5, with 11 bases that match TRBD2. Per germline, CDR1 SGHTA and CDR2 FQGNSA. Trimming removed 2 bases from V and 5 bases from J; junction bases left unmatched: 4. The CDR3 length is 15 residues. The CDR3 nucleotides are TGTGCCAGCAGCTTACTAGCGGGGGGCAGGGAGACCCAGTACTTC. It codes for CASSLLAGGRETQYF.

Relative to its sample, this clone is medium-sized. V gene TRBV20-1 combines with J gene TRBJ1-2; D is uncertain. V was clipped by 3 bases and J by 6 bases, with 20 bases between them. Germline-derived CDR1 and CDR2 are DFQATT and SNEGSKA (reference sequence). The CDR3 loop spans 15 amino acids. The CDR3 here is CSASPTTTAWDGYTF. The CDR3 bases are TGCAGTGCTAGTCCGACAACTACGGCTTGGGATGGCTACACCTTC.

This chain uses TRBV3-1 (or the pseudogene TRBV3-2) with TRBJ1-1, with unresolved D. This CDR3 region has 13 residues. Trimming removed 5 bases at V and 3 bases at J, with 10 bases between. Germline V gene data show CDR1 as LGHDT and CDR2 as YNNKEL (reference sequence). CDR3 sequence (DNA): TGTGCCAGCAGCTTTTTGCTGGACACTGAAGCTTTCTTT. Protein sequence: CASSFLLDTEAFF.

By sample fraction, this clone is medium-sized (0.01 to 0.1%). V gene TRBV28 combines with J gene TRBJ2-1; D perhaps matches TRBD2 (6 bases). V gave up 6 bases and J gave up 3 bases, with 15 bases separating them. Germline assignment: CDR1 MDHEN and CDR2 SYDVKM. The CDR3 loop spans 15 amino acids. CDR3: CASRPAGGDYNEQFF. Here the CDR3 DNA reads TGTGCCAGCAGGCCGGCGGGCGGGGACTACAATGAGCAGTTCTTC.

V gene TRBV28 combines with J gene TRBJ2-1, with 11 positions matching TRBD1. Trimming removed 2 bases from V and 6 bases from J; junction bases left unmatched: 6. The V gene's germline CDR1 is MDHEN and CDR2 SYDVKM. The CDR3 sequence is 16 residues long. CDR3 amino acids: CASSLRGTGGGNEQFF. The DNA of the CDR3 is TGTGCCAGCAGTTTACGAGGGACAGGGGGAGGCAATGAGCAGTTCTTC.

This chain links TRBV4-2 with TRBJ2-1; D is uncertain. The V and J ends lost 0 bases and 0 bases respectively, with 6 bases between them. CDR1 is LGHNA and CDR2 is YNFKEQ in the germline V gene. The CDR3 has 15 amino acids. CDR3 nucleotide sequence: TGTGCCAGCAGCCAAGAGTTGAGCTCCTACAATGAGCAGTTCTTC. Protein product: CASSQELSSYNEQFF.

The chain combines TRBV5-5 with TRBJ2-7; 7 bases align to TRBD1. Per the germline V gene, CDR1 is SGHKS and CDR2 is YYEKEE (reference sequence). The CDR3 is 14 amino acids. Trimming cost V 2 bases and J 0 bases; bases outside gene matches: 2. The CDR3 DNA is TGTGCCAGCAGCTTTTGGACAGGCTCCTACGAGCAGTACGTC. This codes for CASSFWTGSYEQYV.

CDR3 coding DNA: TGCAGCGTTGAAGATTTCGGGACTCCAGACGCGGTTTACAATGAGCAGTTCTTC. This sequence encodes CSVEDFGTPDAVYNEQFF. The V gene is TRBV29-1, the J gene TRBJ2-1, with D perhaps TRBD2 (6 bases). Trimming took 0 bases from V and 4 from J, leaving 22 bases between them. This CDR3 spans 18 amino acids. Germline CDR1 is SQVTM and CDR2 is ANQGSEA.

The chain combines TRBV5-1 with TRBJ2-5; TRBD1 aligns across 12 bases. CDR3 size: 16 residues. The germline CDR1 and CDR2 sequences are SGHRS and YFSETQ. V shed 4 bases, J shed 6 bases, and the junction held 10 bases outside the gene matches. DNA of the CDR3: TGCGCCAGCAGCACCCGGGACAGGGGGCGGTTACAGACCCAGTACTTC. Translation: CASSTRDRGRLQTQYF.

The chain recombines TRBV7-9 with TRBJ1-1; TRBD1 is a possible D gene (5 bases). The V and J ends lost 1 base and 1 base respectively, with 13 bases between them. Germline V gene data show CDR1 as SEHNR and CDR2 as FQNEAQ (reference sequence). The CDR3 length is 16 residues. The CDR3 region is CASSLEGWGRNTEAFF. CDR3 coding DNA: TGTGCCAGCAGCTTAGAGGGGTGGGGGAGGAACACTGAAGCTTTCTTT.

By sample share, this clone is medium-sized (0.01 to 0.1%). The chain carries TRBV7-3 and TRBJ2-6; D is unclear. The CDR3 length is 17 residues. V was cut by 5 bases and J by 0 bases, with 14 bases left in between. CDR1 and CDR2 (germline): SGHTA, FQGTGA. Written as DNA, the CDR3 is TGTGCCAGCAGCCCCTACGTAGGCGGCTCTGGGGCCAACGTCCTGACTTTC. Amino acid sequence: CASSPYVGGSGANVLTF. The full variable domain, rest sourced from reference TRBV7-3 and TRBJ2-6, is GAGVSQTPSNKVTEKGKYVELRCDPISGHTALYWYRQSLGQGPEFLIYFQGTGAADDSGLPNDRFFAVRPEGSVSTLKIQRTERGDSAVYLCASSPYVGGSGANVLTFGAGSRLTVL.

The genes are TRBV5-1 and TRBJ1-2, with TRBD1 identical over 9 bases. The germline CDR1 and CDR2 sequences are SGHRS and YFSETQ. V shed 4 bases, J shed 3 bases, and the junction held 7 bases outside the gene matches. This CDR3 has 15 residues. This CDR3 is CASSPRQGVYYGYTF. The CDR3 nucleotides are TGCGCCAGCAGCCCTAGACAGGGGGTTTACTATGGCTACACCTTC.

The J gene is TRBJ1-2, the V gene TRBV28; no clear D gene. The CDR3 has 13 residues. Germline-derived CDR1 and CDR2 are MDHEN and SYDVKM. The V end was cut by 4 bases, the J end by 4 bases, with 10 bases between. The DNA of the CDR3 is TGTGCCAGCAGTTCGCTAGGGATCTATGGCTACACCTTC. Amino acid sequence: CASSSLGIYGYTF.

This chain joins TRBV5-8 and TRBJ1-3; D is undetermined. CDR3 length: 14 residues. In germline, CDR1 is SGHTS, CDR2 YDEGEE. V was pared by 2 bases and J by 1 base, with 7 bases between. CDR3 region: CASSFGLSGNTIYF. The CDR3 nucleotides read TGTGCCAGCAGCTTTGGACTATCTGGAAACACCATATATTTT. Supplemented by reference TRBV5-8 and TRBJ1-3, the full variable domain reads EAGVTQSPTHLIKTRGQQATLRCSPISGHTSVYWYQQALGLGLQFLLWYDEGEERNRGNFPPRFSGRQFPNYSSELNVNALELEDSALYLCASSFGLSGNTIYFGEGSWLTVV.

The chain joins TRBV4-3 to TRBJ2-6; D might be TRBD1 (6 bases). V was trimmed by 1 base and J by 2 bases, leaving 12 bases between them. Looked up from germline, CDR1 is LGHNA and CDR2 is YSLEER. This CDR3 comprises 17 residues. DNA of the CDR3: TGCGCCAGCAGCCAAGGAGGGGCAGGGGCTGGGGCCAACGTCCTGACTTTC. It codes for CASSQGGAGAGANVLTF.

The V gene is TRBV5-1, the J gene TRBJ2-3, with 7 bases aligning to TRBD2. V trimming: 3 bases; J trimming: 2 bases; junction bases outside the gene matches: 6. CDR1 SGHRS and CDR2 YFSETQ come from the germline V gene. The CDR3 has 15 amino acids. The CDR3 coding sequence is TGCGCCAGCAGCTGGGCGGGGGTCGACACAGATACGCAGTATTTT. It codes for CASSWAGVDTDTQYF.

DNA of the CDR3: TGTGCCAGCAGCCAAGCTTCACAGGAGACCCAGTACTTC. It specifies CASSQASQETQYF. J is TRBJ2-5 and V is TRBV4-2; D is uncertain. Germline V gives CDR1 LGHNA, CDR2 YNFKEQ. V shed 1 base and J shed 5 bases, with 8 bases lying between them. The CDR3 loop spans 13 amino acids.

The rearrangement joins TRBV6-5 to TRBJ1-3; possible D gene TRBD1, 6 bases. From germline, CDR1 is MNHEY and CDR2 SVGAGI. There are 15 residues in the CDR3. With 4 bases removed from V and 0 bases from J, the gap between germline ends came to 10 bases. CDR3 protein: CASSSTGSSGNTIYF. CDR3 nucleotide sequence: TGTGCCAGCAGTTCGACAGGTTCCTCTGGAAACACCATATATTTT.

The chain is built from TRBV9 and TRBJ1-3; D gene ambiguous. Trimming shortened V by 4 bases and J by 9 bases, and 20 bases separated the two germline ends. Germline V lookup: CDR1 SGDLS, CDR2 YYNGEE. The CDR3 contains 15 residues. The CDR3 spells CASSPQPVPDSTIYF. The CDR3 DNA reads TGTGCCAGCAGCCCCCAGCCAGTTCCCGATTCCACCATATATTTT.

The chain combines TRBV6-5 with TRBJ1-5; 8 bases map to TRBD1. V dropped 6 bases and J dropped 1; count of bases not matched to a gene: 5. CDR3 length: 15 residues. CDR1 is MNHEY, CDR2 SVGAGI, per germline. The DNA for the CDR3 is TGTGCCAGCAGGCCACAGGGGGGCAGCAATCAGCCCCAGCATTTT. This gives the protein CASRPQGGSNQPQHF.

This clone is termed medium-sized. The rearrangement uses TRBV4-3 and TRBJ1-4, with a possible D match to TRBD1 (5 bases). The CDR3 has 15 amino acids. Germline assignment: CDR1 LGHNA and CDR2 YSLEER. Trimming removed 4 bases at V and 5 bases at J, with 14 bases between. The CDR3 DNA reads TGCGCCAGCAGCCGAGGGACGGGGGGAAATGAAAAACTGTTTTTT. This codes for CASSRGTGGNEKLFF.

V gene TRBV19 combines with J gene TRBJ2-3; unclear D gene. The ends were cut back, 9 bases at V and 6 bases at J, with 10 bases in the middle. The CDR3 runs to 11 residues. Germline CDR1 and CDR2: LNHDA and SQIVND (reference sequence). The CDR3 bases are TGTGCCAGCCTGGGTTTCGATACGCAGTATTTT. Translating it yields CASLGFDTQYF.

This chain uses TRBV20-1 with TRBJ1-6; D is unclear. Germline lookup yields CDR1 DFQATT and CDR2 SNEGSKA (reference sequence). Deletions cut 3 bases from V and 5 bases from J, with 8 bases between. This CDR3 spans 13 amino acids. DNA of the CDR3: TGCAGTGCTAGTGTTAGTAATAATTCACCCCTCCACTTT. This codes for CSASVSNNSPLHF.

V usage is TRBV5-1 and J usage is TRBJ2-2, with TRBD2 as a possible D gene (6 bases). Germline lookup yields CDR1 SGHRS and CDR2 YFSETQ. The CDR3 totals 16 residues. With 4 bases removed from V and 4 bases from J, the gap between germline ends came to 17 bases. The CDR3 is CASSPGGTSGTGELFF. The CDR3 bases are TGCGCCAGCAGCCCTGGGGGGACCTCGGGCACCGGGGAGCTGTTTTTT. The entire variable domain, with the rest obtained from reference TRBV5-1 and TRBJ2-2, is as follows: KAGVTQTPRYLIKTRGQQVTLSCSPISGHRSVSWYQQTPGQGLQFLFEYFSETQRNKGNFPGRFSGRQFSNSRSEMNVSTLELGDSALYLCASSPGGTSGTGELFFGEGSRLTVL.

The CDR3 DNA reads as TGCGCCAGCAGCTTGGGACTGACCTATGGCTACACCTTC. As protein: CASSLGLTYGYTF. V and J are TRBV5-1 and TRBJ1-2; D unresolved. The V gene's germline CDR1 is SGHRS and CDR2 YFSETQ. The ends were cut back, 0 bases at V and 4 bases at J, with 7 bases in the middle. The CDR3 totals 13 residues.